These T cell receptor beta chains were read from a single sample in a study of T cell repertoires in cytomegalovirus infection. A single record per CDR3 protein comes from TCRdb applying MiXCR to the reads. This table holds approximately 490,000 distinct CDR3 sequences, around 11% found once. Sequenced input: PBMCs. The receptors come from a human donor in good health (CMV status not recorded). Some clones in this sample may be carry-over from other donors' samples. Each CDR3 is given with its conserved first and last residue. D genes are given only for firm matches. For some rows the clone size is stated as once, few or many, or as a class when expanded; others skip it.

v_gene,abundance,j_gene,d_gene,CDR3nt,CDR3aa
TRBV4-1,NA,TRBJ1-6,NA,TGCGCCAGCAGCCAAGATCCAGAGCAGGGGAATTCACCCCTCCACTTT,CASSQDPEQGNSPLHF
TRBV27,NA,TRBJ1-2,NA,TGTGCCAGCAGGAGACAGGCGAACTATGGCTACACCTTC,CASRRQANYGYTF
TRBV7-6,many,TRBJ1-5,NA,TGTGCCAGCAGCTTAGCGTCCGGTCCCACAAATCAGCCCCAGCATTTT,CASSLASGPTNQPQHF
TRBV4-1,many,TRBJ2-7,TRBD1,TGCGCCAGCAGCCAAGCTCCCCCGGGACAGGTTTTCTACGAGCAGTACTTC,CASSQAPPGQVFYEQYF
TRBV12-3/TRBV12-4,NA,TRBJ2-2,NA,TGTGCCAGCAGCGCCCCAAACCGGGATACCGGGGAGCTGTTTTTT,CASSAPNRDTGELFF
TRBV7-9,few,TRBJ1-1,NA,TGTGCCAGCAGCTTAGAAATCAGGGCCGCTGAAGCTTTCTTT,CASSLEIRAAEAFF
TRBV6-4,many,TRBJ1-5,NA,TGTGCCAGCAGTGACTTCGAGGGTGCAGCCCAGCATTTT,CASSDFEGAAQHF
TRBV5-6,many,TRBJ1-1,NA,TGTGCCAGCAGCTGGGGCGGCAGGGGAGGCGCTGAAGCTTTCTTT,CASSWGGRGGAEAFF
TRBV3-1,few,TRBJ2-1,NA,TGTGCCAGCAGCCCGGGGGGCGTGGATGAGCAGTTCTTC,CASSPGGVDEQFF
TRBV28,many,TRBJ1-4,TRBD1,TGTGCCAGCAGTTCCTCGACAGGGTTTGAAAAACTGTTTTTT,CASSSSTGFEKLFF
TRBV7-9,many,TRBJ2-2,NA,TGTGCCAGCAGCCTCCTGGGGGGAGGTCCGACCGGGGAGCTGTTTTTT,CASSLLGGGPTGELFF
TRBV5-1,many,TRBJ2-3,NA,TGCGCCAGCAGCTTGGACGGCGGATCCACAGATACGCAGTATTTT,CASSLDGGSTDTQYF
TRBV10-3,many,TRBJ2-1,NA,TGTGCCATCAGTGAGCCCACAGGGAGGTACAATGAGCAGTTCTTC,CAISEPTGRYNEQFF
TRBV7-9,many,TRBJ2-5,NA,TGTGCCAGCAGCTTATTATCTGGCGGCAGTCAAGAGACCCAGTACTTC,CASSLLSGGSQETQYF
TRBV15,NA,TRBJ2-1,TRBD1,TGTGCCACCAGCAGCGACAGGGGTAAAGGCAATGAGCAGTTCTTC,CATSSDRGKGNEQFF
TRBV6-5,NA,TRBJ1-1,TRBD1,TGTACCAGCAGGCCCTGGGACAGCCTACAAGCTTTCTTT,CTSRPWDSLQAFF
TRBV25-1,many,TRBJ2-2,NA,TGTGCCAGCAGTCCAGACCGGGATATAGTCACCGGGGAGCTGTTTTTT,CASSPDRDIVTGELFF
TRBV11-2,many,TRBJ1-2,TRBD1,TGTGCCAGCAGCTCCCCGGGACAGGGGATCGGCTACACCTTC,CASSSPGQGIGYTF
TRBV7-6,many,TRBJ2-6,NA,TGTGCCAGCACAAGAGGAAACTCTGGGGCCAACGTCCTGACTTTC,CASTRGNSGANVLTF
TRBV5-4,many,TRBJ1-1,NA,TGTGCCAGCAGCTTGGAGGCAGGGAAGAACACTGAAGCTTTCTTT,CASSLEAGKNTEAFF
TRBV7-8,many,TRBJ1-2,NA,TGTGCCAGCAGCGCAAATCAGGGGTTCCATGGCTACACCTTC,CASSANQGFHGYTF
TRBV6-1,many,TRBJ2-7,NA,TGTGCCAGCAGTGAGGGTGCGGGGGACAGCTACGAGCAGTACTTC,CASSEGAGDSYEQYF
TRBV5-1,many,TRBJ2-7,TRBD1,TGCGCCAGCACGGGAACAGGGGGCAACGAGCAGTACTTC,CASTGTGGNEQYF
TRBV19,many,TRBJ1-5,NA,TGTGCCAGTAGAATGACTCGGGATCCCCTAAACGATCAGCCCCAGCATTTT,CASRMTRDPLNDQPQHF
TRBV3-1,NA,TRBJ2-1,NA,TGTGCCAGCAGCCAAGGATACTACAATGAGCAGTTCTTC,CASSQGYYNEQFF
TRBV11-2,many,TRBJ2-7,NA,TGTGCCAGCAGCACCGGGACAACCACAACCTACGAGCAGTACTTC,CASSTGTTTTYEQYF
TRBV7-9,NA,TRBJ2-6,NA,TGTGCCAGCAGCTTAGCTACCCTCGGTGGGGCCAACGTCCTGACTTTC,CASSLATLGGANVLTF
TRBV7-4,NA,TRBJ2-1,TRBD2,TGTGCCAGCAGCCCCGGGACTAGCGGGAGGCATGAGCAGTTCTTC,CASSPGTSGRHEQFF
TRBV6-5,many,TRBJ2-7,TRBD2,TGTGCCAGCAGCCGTAGCGGGGGTTCCTACGAGCAGTACTTC,CASSRSGGSYEQYF
TRBV25-1,NA,TRBJ1-1,TRBD1,TGTGCCAGCAGTACCCATGGGACAGGGGGTTACATGAACACTGAAGCTTTCTTT,CASSTHGTGGYMNTEAFF
TRBV28,many,TRBJ2-5,TRBD1,TGTGCCAGCAGCCCGACAGGGGTCAACCAAGAGACCCAGTACTTC,CASSPTGVNQETQYF
TRBV12-3/TRBV12-4,many,TRBJ1-1,NA,TGTGCCAGCAGTGGCGGGATTACGGCTTTCTTT,CASSGGITAFF
TRBV7-3,many,TRBJ2-1,NA,TGTGCCAGCAGCCAATTGGGGGAAGGGATCCACAATGAGCAGTTCTTC,CASSQLGEGIHNEQFF
TRBV7-3,many,TRBJ1-1,NA,TGTGCCAGCAGGAACAGATTGGACACTGAAGCTTTCTTT,CASRNRLDTEAFF
TRBV2,many,TRBJ1-5,NA,TGTGCCAGCGTGGACCTGGAGAATCAGCCCCAGCATTTT,CASVDLENQPQHF
TRBV12-3/TRBV12-4,many,TRBJ2-1,NA,TGTGCCAGCAGTTCGGGGGCTGGGAGCTTTTACAATGAGCAGTTCTTC,CASSSGAGSFYNEQFF
TRBV28,few,TRBJ2-7,TRBD1,TGTGCCAGCAGTCCCCTTATTACGGACAGGAGAGAGACCTACGAGCAGTACTTC,CASSPLITDRRETYEQYF
TRBV12-3/TRBV12-4,many,TRBJ2-1,TRBD1,TGTGCCAGCAGTCGGTCCGGGACAGGGGGCATGAATGAGCAGTTCTTC,CASSRSGTGGMNEQFF
TRBV20-1,NA,TRBJ2-5,NA,TGCAGTGCCCAACCGGGACGAGTGCAAGAGACCCAGTACTTC,CSAQPGRVQETQYF
TRBV12-3/TRBV12-4,many,TRBJ2-7,NA,TGTGCCAGCAAAGACAGTTCCTACGAGCAGTACTTC,CASKDSSYEQYF
TRBV9,few,TRBJ2-2,TRBD2,TGTGCCAGCAGCCCTCGGGGGTTTGCGGGAGGGCCCACCGGGGAGCTGTTTTTT,CASSPRGFAGGPTGELFF
TRBV6-1,many,TRBJ1-1,TRBD1,TGTGCCAGCAGTTCCCAGGACAGGGGACCTGAAGCTTTCTTT,CASSSQDRGPEAFF
TRBV7-8,many,TRBJ1-2,NA,TGTGCCAGCAGCTTAGGTCTGGGGGCTGAAGGCTACACCTTC,CASSLGLGAEGYTF
TRBV19,few,TRBJ1-1,NA,TGTGCCAGTACCACAGCCCCCCCGGGAAAGACTGAAGCTTTCTTT,CASTTAPPGKTEAFF